This paragraph covers one T cell receptor beta chain sequence. Produced via immunoSEQ multiplex PCR; TCRdb's table is partial and in-frame only. The sample yields about 380,000 clones, approximately 95% seen once. Trimming pared 4 bases from V and 4 bases from J, leaving 13 bases between. CDR1 is GTSNPN and CDR2 is SVGIG in the germline V gene (reference sequence). This CDR3 has 13 residues. This entry is derived from a study of shared T cell receptors in the human thymus. V is TRBV30 and J is TRBJ2-5; D may match TRBD1 or TRBD2 (5 bases each). The sample was thymocytes. The clonotype was recovered from a human donor. This CDR3 reads CAWTPWGLETQYF. CDR3 bases: TGTGCCTGGACCCCTTGGGGGTTAGAGACCCAGTACTTC.